This T cell receptor (beta chain) was observed in a study of CD8 T cells in Susac syndrome. The CDR3 covers 12 residues. Trimming took off 6 bases at V and 5 bases at J, with 10 bases between the two ends. Random hexamers were used to reverse transcribe an amount of roughly 0.45 to 1 ug RNA. Each CDR3 protein gets one entry after TCRdb re-called the immunoSEQ multiplex PCR reads with MiXCR. The table includes around 130,000 distinct CDR3 sequences, roughly 94% detected once. CD8+ and CD4+ T cells circulating in blood were sequenced for TCR beta. The material sequenced was CD4+ T cells from PBMCs. The origin of this receptor is a human donor with multiple sclerosis. The chain is built from TRBV12-3 or TRBV12-4 and TRBJ2-5, with no clear D. The CDR3 DNA sequence: TGTGCCAGCAGCAAGGTGCCGGAGACCCAGTACTTC. This sequence encodes CASSKVPETQYF.